This record concerns one TCR beta chain sequence. This receptor's antigen is unknown. No base quality values were provided; no much bigger clone lies one nucleotide off. The entry originates in a study of blood T cell repertoires in COVID-19 (dated by TCRdb to between 2020 and 2021). The study in broad terms: The collaborator samples originated in the United States, Italy and Spain and spanned the acute and convalescent phases of COVID-19. The prospective study material was composed of cDNA or gDNA derived from T cells, B-cell-depleted T cells, or PBMCs. Deeply sampled blood TCRbeta repertoires from subjects exposed to, actively infected with, or recovered from COVID-19 were included in the dataset. The repertoires were made available in a free public database intended to serve as a resource for research on the immune response to SARS-CoV-2. Samples came from the ongoing ImmuneRACE study (first 160 participants) plus 1,254 subjects from 6 global collaborators. Sample metadata almost always included a de-identified subject ID, COVID-19 status, age in years and sex. Where HLA class I and class II types were available, the types were taken from metadata supplied by the sample provider, not from assay-based typing. Results and caveats for the whole study, not just this receptor: How much clinical and demographic metadata was included differed by source and by participant, and the metadata was provided uncurated.

Each collaborating institution followed its own protocols to collect whole blood in K2EDTA tubes. Collaborator samples were shipped for TCRbeta analysis as frozen whole blood, isolated PBMCs, or DNA extracted from either sample type. TCRbeta CDR3 regions were amplified from genomic DNA by means of the immunoSEQ Assay, a bias-controlled multiplex PCR. In the original analysis: The number of nucleated cells in each sample was estimated by amplification of reference gene primers within the assay. Sequence reads were collapsed and filtered to measure the absolute abundance of every unique TCRbeta CDR3 rearrangement. Productive Simpson clonality was computed per sample as the square root of Simpson's diversity index over productive rearrangements. The source is immuneACCESS, and TCRdb retained only in-frame sequences with V and J called. Part of the clones is not carried over; for the studies checked, unresolved V genes explain less than half of this, and the remainder is unexplained. V and J calls and clone size come straight from that table; D and trimming were deduced from the DNA. Recorded for this sample are just under 350,000 clones; about four fifths of them occurred a single time. The top ten clonotypes cover 2.5% to 3.5% of the sample.

CDR1 and CDR2, looked up from the germline V gene, are SNHLY and FYNNEI. Trimming leaves V shorter by 9 bases and J shorter by 3 bases, with the junction holding 4 bases beyond the gene matches. The CDR3 starts with the cysteine, ends with the phenylalanine, and has 12 residues. Here the CDR3 DNA is all that survives: 36 bases in frame from base 1. The receptor comes from a man aged 25-45 years with active or convalescent COVID-19. The receptor chain draws on TRBV2 and TRBJ2-7, with 8 bases in between that match TRBD2. The sequenced sample was peripheral blood. CDR3 protein: CASGTSLYEQYF. In nucleotides, the sequence is TGTGCCAGTGGGACTAGTCTCTACGAGCAGTACTTC.